Listed here are 30 T cell receptor beta chains from one sample, sequenced in a study of T cell changes during pregnancy in multiple sclerosis. Data came from immunoSEQ multiplex PCR; TCRdb stores just in-frame clones and leaves some out. The top ten clones hold about 0.37% of a sample with about 52,000 clones, approximately 94% of them seen once. Sequencing used CD4+ T cells from peripheral blood mononuclear cells, obtained before pregnancy. The receptor source for this set is a female donor with multiple sclerosis, enrolled in a pregnancy study.

The V gene is TRBV7-5, the J gene TRBJ2-4; the tabulated D call, TRBD2, remains unverified against the DNA. TRBV7-5 is a known pseudogene. CDR3 length: 19 residues. CDR3 region: CVRSGGLEGTSIAKNIQYF. CDR3 bases: TGTGTCAGAAGCGGGGGGTTGGAGGGGACGTCCATAGCCAAAAACATTCAGTACTTC.

The V call is TRBV19, the J call TRBJ2-3; 9 positions match TRBD2. V lost 5 bases and J lost 0; bases outside the gene matches: 6. The CDR3 runs to 16 residues. Germline lookup yields CDR1 LNHDA and CDR2 SQIVND (reference sequence). The CDR3 loop reads CASSDGTSRSTDTQYF. As DNA, the CDR3 is TGTGCCAGTAGTGATGGGACTAGCAGAAGCACAGATACGCAGTATTTT.

The chain couples TRBV7-2 to TRBJ1-2; tentative D call: TRBD1 (5 bases). Trimming took off 3 bases at V and 2 bases at J, with 10 bases between the two ends. Germline lookup yields CDR1 SGHTA and CDR2 FQGNSA. This CDR3 comprises 14 residues. The CDR3 DNA reads as TGTGCCAGCAGCTTGGACAACTCAAACTATGGCTACACCTTC. Protein: CASSLDNSNYGYTF.

The chain carries TRBV7-7 and TRBJ2-5; 8 nucleotides align to TRBD1. The CDR3 has 13 amino acids. CDR1 is SSHAT, CDR2 FNYEAQ, per germline (reference sequence). Trimming removed 5 bases from V and 4 bases from J; junction bases left unmatched: 3. CDR3 in DNA: TGTGCCAGCAGCGTCGACAGGGGAGAGACCCAGTACTTC. Its translation is CASSVDRGETQYF.

The chain uses TRBV28 and TRBJ2-2; 8 nucleotides align to TRBD1. Losses at the gene ends were 3 bases for V and 4 bases for J; bases not matched to a gene: 4. Germline V gene lookup returns CDR1 MDHEN and CDR2 SYDVKM. The CDR3 loop spans 15 amino acids. The CDR3 reads CASSFGTGGTGELFF. CDR3 nucleotides: TGTGCCAGCAGTTTCGGGACAGGAGGCACCGGGGAGCTGTTTTTT.

The CDR3 protein is CASSEVYGQGANTEAFF. The CDR3, as DNA: TGTGCCAGCAGTGAAGTATACGGGCAGGGGGCGAACACTGAAGCTTTCTTT. The chain joins TRBV2 to TRBJ1-1; 8 nucleotides agree with TRBD1. This CDR3 is built from 17 residues. The V gene's germline CDR1 is SNHLY and CDR2 FYNNEI. J was trimmed by 1 base and V by 1 base; bases with no gene match: 8.

This chain links TRBV7-3 with TRBJ2-3; 11 bases map to TRBD2. The germline CDR1 and CDR2 sequences are SGHTA and FQGTGA. The CDR3 contains 14 residues. J was trimmed by 6 bases and V by 2 bases; bases with no gene match: 1. The CDR3 DNA reads as TGTGCCAGCAGCTTAGTAGCGGGAGGGGATACGCAGTATTTT. Its translation is CASSLVAGGDTQYF.

The CDR3 region has the DNA TGCGCCAGCAGGTCTGTACTCTCTGGAAACACCATATATTTT. It codes for CASRSVLSGNTIYF. V gene TRBV5-1 combines with J gene TRBJ1-3; D uncertain. The CDR3 covers 14 residues. Germline CDR1 is SGHRS and CDR2 is YFSETQ. V was cut by 5 bases and J by 0 bases, with 9 bases left in between. Full variable domain (missing parts from reference TRBV5-1 and TRBJ1-3): KAGVTQTPRYLIKTRGQQVTLSCSPISGHRSVSWYQQTPGQGLQFLFEYFSETQRNKGNFPGRFSGRQFSNSRSEMNVSTLELGDSALYLCASRSVLSGNTIYFGEGSWLTVV.

The gene calls are TRBV7-2 and TRBJ2-7; 9 bases agree with TRBD2. CDR1 is SGHTA and CDR2 is FQGNSA in the germline V gene. V gave up 4 bases and J gave up 3 bases; unmatched junction bases: 4. CDR3 length: 14 amino acids. The CDR3 bases are TGTGCCAGCAGCTCGGGACTAGCAGGCTACGAGCAGTACTTC. Translated: CASSSGLAGYEQYF.

The chain links TRBV30 to TRBJ1-1, with a weak D call TRBD1 (5 bases). This CDR3 region has 13 residues. Trimming left V 1 base short and J 7 bases short, with 13 bases between. Germline CDR1 is GTSNPN and CDR2 is SVGIG (reference sequence). The CDR3 sequence is CAWSGDSRLEAFF. DNA for the CDR3: TGTGCCTGGAGTGGTGACAGCCGCCTTGAAGCTTTCTTT.

The V call is TRBV27, the J call TRBJ2-3; 7 nucleotides match TRBD2. There are 15 residues in the CDR3. Trimming took 1 base from V and 4 from J; bases not matched to a gene: 5. Germline V gives CDR1 MNHEY, CDR2 SMNVEV (reference sequence). CDR3 nucleotide sequence: TGTGCCAGCAGTTTATACGCGGGAGTATCAGATACGCAGTATTTT. This sequence encodes CASSLYAGVSDTQYF.

This sequence joins TRBV4-2 and TRBJ1-2, with 9 bases identical to TRBD1. The CDR3 totals 17 residues. Unmatched junction bases numbered 16, after V lost 7 bases and J lost 4 bases. Germline loops: CDR1 LGHNA, CDR2 YNFKEQ. For the CDR3, the DNA is TGTGCCAGCACCTCAGGCCTTTCGGGGACAGGGTCCTATGGCTACACCTTC. It translates to CASTSGLSGTGSYGYTF.

The V and J genes are TRBV4-3 and TRBJ1-3, with TRBD1 as a possible D gene (5 bases). CDR1 is LGHNA, CDR2 YSLEER, per germline. Trimming removed 0 bases from V and 4 bases from J, with 16 bases in between. The length of the CDR3 is 17 residues. The DNA of the CDR3 is TGCGCCAGCAGCCAAGATCATCACCAAGGGGTCGGAAACACCATATATTTT. Its translation is CASSQDHHQGVGNTIYF.

This clone was found once. This sequence joins TRBV19 and TRBJ2-7, with 7 bases fitting TRBD1. The CDR3 loop spans 14 amino acids. Trimming took 4 bases from V and 3 from J; bases not matched to a gene: 6. CDR1 and CDR2 (germline): LNHDA, SQIVND (reference sequence). CDR3: CASSTPGTVYEQYF. Written as DNA, the CDR3 is TGTGCCAGTAGTACCCCCGGGACAGTCTACGAGCAGTACTTC.

V gene TRBV11-2 combines with J gene TRBJ1-3; tentative D call: TRBD1 (5 bases). The length of the CDR3 is 15 residues. Germline-derived CDR1 and CDR2 are SGHAT and FQNNGV. V lost 3 bases to trimming and J lost 4 bases, with 13 bases between them. Here the CDR3 DNA reads TGTGCCAGCAGCTTCCTTGACCCAGGGGGAAACACCATATATTTT. Amino acid sequence: CASSFLDPGGNTIYF.

The rearrangement uses TRBV9 and TRBJ2-7, with 12 bases lining up with TRBD2. The CDR3 is made up of 15 amino acids. CDR1 is SGDLS and CDR2 is YYNGEE in the germline V gene. The ends lost 2 bases at V and 3 bases at J; junction bases unmatched: 3. The CDR3 bases are TGTGCCAGCAGCGTGGGACTAGCGGGCAGCTACGAGCAGTACTTC. It yields the protein CASSVGLAGSYEQYF.

This chain links TRBV28 with TRBJ1-2; 9 bases match TRBD1. CDR1 is MDHEN, CDR2 SYDVKM, per germline. CDR3 size: 12 residues. V shed 6 bases, J shed 7 bases, and the junction held 3 bases outside the gene matches. The CDR3 bases are TGTGCCAGCAGCGGACAGGGGTCTGGCTACACCTTC. This sequence encodes CASSGQGSGYTF.

This chain joins TRBV25-1 and TRBJ1-5; no firm D call. Germline-derived CDR1 and CDR2 are MGHDK and SYGVNS. This CDR3 is 14 amino acids long. V lost 5 bases and J lost 7, with 15 bases in between. The CDR3 nucleotides are TGTGCCAGCAGTAATTTTGGTAGCCAACAGCCCCAGCATTTT. It encodes CASSNFGSQQPQHF.

This chain connects TRBV28 to TRBJ2-1; possible D gene TRBD2, 5 bases. The V end lost 4 bases, the J end lost 12 bases, and 13 bases lay between the germline ends. The CDR3 covers 12 residues. Germline CDR1 MDHEN, CDR2 SYDVKM. The chain's CDR3 is CASSSGNWAQFF. CDR3 bases: TGTGCCAGCAGTTCGGGGAATTGGGCGCAGTTCTTC.

The gene calls are TRBV2 and TRBJ1-1, with 9 bases that match TRBD1. From germline, CDR1 is SNHLY and CDR2 FYNNEI. This CDR3 region has 15 residues. V lost 7 bases and J lost 4; bases outside the gene matches: 10. The CDR3 protein is CASNRQGGVSTEAFF. The CDR3 DNA follows: TGTGCCAGCAATAGACAGGGGGGTGTATCCACTGAAGCTTTCTTT.

The chain has TRBV5-4 and TRBJ1-4; D possibly corresponds to TRBD1 (6 bases). Trimming removed 4 bases from V and 2 bases from J, with 12 bases in between. In germline, CDR1 is SGHNT, CDR2 YYREEE (reference sequence). This CDR3 has 15 residues. This CDR3 reads CASSRGGATNEKLFF. The CDR3 nucleotides are TGTGCCAGCAGCAGGGGGGGAGCGACTAATGAAAAACTGTTTTTT.

The chain employs TRBV6-1 and TRBJ2-7; 7 bases agree with TRBD1. Germline lookup yields CDR1 MNHNS and CDR2 SASEGT. The V and J ends lost 5 bases and 4 bases, in that order; junction bases with no gene match: 5. The CDR3 is made up of 13 amino acids. The CDR3 nucleotides are TGTGCCAGCAGTAGGGGACAGCGTTACGAGCAGTACTTC. Residues: CASSRGQRYEQYF.

V is TRBV7-2 and J is TRBJ1-5; TRBD1 aligns across 7 bases. After removal of 5 bases from V and 6 bases from J, the junction contained 10 bases not matched to a gene. The germline V gene encodes CDR1 SGHTA and CDR2 FQGNSA. This CDR3 has 15 amino acids. Here the CDR3 DNA reads TGTGCCAGCAGCCCCGGAGAGGGGGCCTCTCAGCCCCAGCATTTT. As protein: CASSPGEGASQPQHF.

The rearrangement links TRBV28 to TRBJ2-7, with 10 bases aligning to TRBD2. The CDR3 is 14 residues long. The V gene end was trimmed by 8 bases and the J gene end by 6 bases; junction bases not matched to a gene: 10. The germline V gene encodes CDR1 MDHEN and CDR2 SYDVKM. This CDR3 reads CASGPTSGTREQYF. Written as DNA, the CDR3 is TGTGCCAGCGGACCAACTAGCGGGACACGCGAGCAGTACTTC.

This clone was seen a single time. The chain has TRBV2 and TRBJ2-3, with unresolved D. CDR1 and CDR2 (germline): SNHLY, FYNNEI. Trimming left V 4 bases short and J 2 bases short, with 7 bases between. CDR3 length: 13 residues. CDR3 loop: CASSVQYTDTQYF. As DNA, the CDR3 is TGTGCCAGCAGTGTCCAGTACACAGATACGCAGTATTTT.

V usage is TRBV7-3 and J usage is TRBJ2-1, with TRBD2 matching over 7 bases. The CDR3 covers 12 residues. Germline assignment: CDR1 SGHTA and CDR2 FQGTGA. Germline trimming cut 1 base from V and 16 bases from J; bases unmatched to any gene: 7. The CDR3 coding sequence is TGTGCCAGCAGCTTAATCGGGCGGGAGTACTTCTTC. It specifies CASSLIGREYFF.

This clone was counted once. V and J are TRBV19 and TRBJ1-4; D gene unclear. Germline V lookup: CDR1 LNHDA, CDR2 SQIVND (reference sequence). The CDR3 totals 15 residues. V was shortened by 2 bases and J by 5 bases, with 12 bases between the two germline ends. Here the CDR3 reads CASSITPSLNEKLFF. For the CDR3, the DNA is TGTGCCAGTAGTATAACGCCGAGTCTGAATGAAAAACTGTTTTTT.

The gene calls are TRBV30 and TRBJ1-1, with D hard to call. There are 11 residues in the CDR3. Trimming pared 2 bases from V and 4 bases from J, leaving 5 bases between. Germline values: CDR1 GTSNPN, CDR2 SVGIG (reference sequence). The CDR3 DNA sequence: TGTGCCTGGAGTCCCGGCACTGAAGCTTTCTTT. Translated, it gives CAWSPGTEAFF. The entire variable domain, with the rest obtained from reference TRBV30 and TRBJ1-1, is as follows: SQTIHQWPATLVQPVGSPLSLECTVEGTSNPNLYWYRQAAGRGLQLLFYSVGIGQISSEVPQNLSASRPQDRQFILSSKKLLLSDSGFYLCAWSPGTEAFFGQGTRLTVV.

The count of this clone is one. V usage is TRBV5-4 and J usage is TRBJ2-3; D is unclear. Deletions cut 0 bases from V and 0 bases from J, with 8 bases between. Germline V gene sequence: CDR1 SGHNT, CDR2 YYREEE (reference sequence). This CDR3 has 15 amino acids. The DNA of the CDR3 is TGTGCCAGCAGCTTGGGGTGGGCTAGCACAGATACGCAGTATTTT. Protein sequence: CASSLGWASTDTQYF.

V is TRBV30 and J is TRBJ1-2; TRBD1 might be the D (5 bases). CDR3 length equals 15 residues. Germline CDR1 and CDR2: GTSNPN and SVGIG (reference sequence). Trimming took 0 bases from V and 4 from J, leaving 15 bases between them. CDR3 region: CAWSVPPGLIYGYTF. The CDR3 DNA reads as TGTGCCTGGAGTGTACCACCAGGGCTTATCTATGGCTACACCTTC.